This T cell receptor beta chain was profiled in a study of Ad26.COV2.S vaccination and SARS-CoV-2 variants. The germline CDR1 and CDR2 sequences are SGHAT and FQNNGV. Trimming at V came to 1 base and at J to 3 bases, leaving 7 bases not matched to a gene. The CDR3 consists of 16 residues. As to treatment: roughly 20 received Ad26.COV2.S at low or high dose, single or two shots; 5 received placebo; per-sample allocation not given. Day 63 after the first vaccine or placebo injection was the time point for sampling. Adults aged 18-55 years in Boston included the donor. Whole-study findings and limits: Spike-specific CD8+ and CD4+ T cell responses reportedly showed substantial breadth after vaccination. Vaccine recipients showed a spike-specific TCR breadth that was higher than in placebo recipients.

Note on this clone: Its antigen is not known.

The table came from immunoSEQ multiplex PCR; TCRdb's copy has only in-frame clones and leaves some out. The repertoire holds about 680,000 clones, with 70% to 90% as singletons. The chain uses TRBV11-2 and TRBJ2-3, with TRBD2 matching over 7 bases. The specimen comprised peripheral blood, sampled in a trial of Ad26.COV2.S vaccine versus placebo. This clonotype was obtained from a person aged 18-60 years who received the Ad26.COV2.S COVID-19 vaccine or a placebo. The chain's CDR3 is CASSLGGLAATDTQYF. CDR3 DNA: TGTGCCAGCAGCTTAGGCGGGCTAGCGGCAACAGATACGCAGTATTTT.